This entry lists 27 T cell receptor beta chains sequenced from one sample in a study of Ad26.COV2.S vaccination and SARS-CoV-2 variants (dated by TCRdb to the early 2020s). According to the study, the label for this sample's time point signals: individuals recovered from natural SARS-CoV-2 infection. Library generation was performed with the immunoSEQ multiplex PCR assay. The immuneACCESS repertoire file appears here via TCRdb, limited to in-frame rearrangements. These files lack a portion of the clones; in checked studies, under half of the deficit traces to unresolved V genes, and the cause of the others is not known. This sample gives roughly 100,000 clones in total; over 60% of them show up just once. The ten largest clones capture roughly 17% of the sample. Material: peripheral blood, obtained after recovery from COVID-19. The source of these receptors is a human donor who had recovered from COVID-19.

V gene TRBV7-2 combines with J gene TRBJ1-2; 10 nucleotides line up with TRBD1. Trimming cost V 6 bases and J 5 bases; bases outside gene matches: 6. The length of the CDR3 is 14 residues. Germline CDR1 is SGHTA and CDR2 is FQGNSA. The DNA of the CDR3 is TGTGCCAGCAGGCTCGGACAGGGGGGATATGGCTACACCTTC. It yields the protein CASRLGQGGYGYTF.

The chain couples TRBV28 to TRBJ1-5; D call uncertain. V lost 6 bases to trimming and J lost 9 bases, with 9 bases between them. Germline loops: CDR1 MDHEN, CDR2 SYDVKM. The CDR3 has 11 amino acids. The CDR3 spells CASSIPGPQHF. DNA for the CDR3: TGTGCCAGCAGCATTCCCGGGCCCCAGCATTTT. Drawing the rest from reference TRBV28 and TRBJ1-5, the complete variable domain is DVKVTQSSRYLVKRTGEKVFLECVQDMDHENMFWYRQDPGLGLRLIYFSYDVKMKEKGDIPEGYSVSREKKERFSLILESASTNQTSMYLCASSIPGPQHFGDGTRLSIL.

This rearrangement joins TRBV29-1 to TRBJ1-5; a weak D match, TRBD1 (6 bases). Per the germline V gene, CDR1 is SQVTM and CDR2 is ANQGSEA. V was shortened by 6 bases and J by 0 bases, with 6 bases between the two germline ends. The CDR3 has 12 amino acids. The CDR3 loop is CSVDSSNQPQHF. CDR3 coding DNA: TGCAGCGTGGACAGTAGCAATCAGCCCCAGCATTTT.

This chain links TRBV7-9 with TRBJ2-2, with TRBD1 matching over 9 bases. Germline trimming cut 6 bases from V and 3 bases from J; bases unmatched to any gene: 2. Germline V CDR1 and CDR2: SEHNR, FQNEAQ (reference sequence). The CDR3 extends over 14 amino acids. CDR3 amino acids: CASRRQGDTGELFF. DNA for the CDR3: TGTGCCAGCAGAAGACAGGGGGACACCGGGGAGCTGTTTTTT.

V and J are TRBV30 and TRBJ2-7, with D maybe TRBD2 (5 bases). Trimming cost V 5 bases and J 1 base, with 15 bases left between them. CDR3 length: 14 amino acids. CDR1 and CDR2 from the germline V gene are GTSNPN and SVGIG (reference sequence). Here the CDR3 reads CAWALTSGSYEQYF. The CDR3 region has the DNA TGTGCCTGGGCCCTAACCAGCGGATCCTACGAGCAGTACTTC. Using reference TRBV30 and TRBJ2-7 for the parts outside the CDR3, the full variable domain is SQTIHQWPATLVQPVGSPLSLECTVEGTSNPNLYWYRQAAGRGLQLLFYSVGIGQISSEVPQNLSASRPQDRQFILSSKKLLLSDSGFYLCAWALTSGSYEQYFGPGTRLTVT.

This chain uses TRBV6-5 with TRBJ1-1; D is unresolved. Germline CDR1 MNHEY, CDR2 SVGAGI. CDR3 length: 15 amino acids. The ends were cut back, 6 bases at V and 1 base at J, with 15 bases in the middle. The CDR3 coding sequence is TGTGCCAGCAGACTACCGGGAGGGCGGAACACTGAAGCTTTCTTT. Its protein is CASRLPGGRNTEAFF.

In its sample, this clone was seen once. The chain uses TRBV19 and TRBJ2-3, with D uncertain. Deletions cut 5 bases from V and 0 bases from J, with 9 bases between. CDR1 and CDR2 (germline): LNHDA, SQIVND (reference sequence). The CDR3 is 14 amino acids. CDR3 loop: CASSRDTSTDTQYF. The DNA of the CDR3 is TGTGCCAGTAGTCGCGACACCAGCACAGATACGCAGTATTTT.

This sequence joins TRBV10-1 and TRBJ2-3; D remains ambiguous. Per germline, CDR1 WNHNN and CDR2 SYGVQD (reference sequence). Trimming removed 3 bases from V and 3 bases from J, with 7 bases in between. The CDR3 is made up of 13 amino acids. The CDR3 bases are TGCGCCAGCAGTGATGGTGGGACAGATACGCAGTATTTT. Its protein product is CASSDGGTDTQYF.

The V call is TRBV7-6, the J call TRBJ1-2; the D gene is possibly TRBD1 (6 bases). This CDR3 is 15 amino acids long. Trimming stripped 1 base from V and 8 bases from J, with 17 bases between. Germline V gene sequence: CDR1 SGHVS, CDR2 FNYEAQ. CDR3 DNA: TGTGCCAGCAGCTTAGTGGTGGGCAGGGGAGAAGGCTACACCTTC. Its protein product is CASSLVVGRGEGYTF.

V gene TRBV6-5 combines with J gene TRBJ2-3; TRBD1 matches at 7 bases. This CDR3 spans 15 amino acids. The germline gives CDR1 MNHEY, CDR2 SVGAGI. Unmatched junction bases numbered 6, after V lost 4 bases and J lost 2 bases. CDR3 amino acids: CASSSTGPHTDTQYF. The DNA for the CDR3 is TGTGCCAGCAGTTCGACAGGGCCCCACACAGATACGCAGTATTTT.

The gene calls are TRBV2 and TRBJ1-6; tentative D call: TRBD1 (6 bases). The V gene lost 7 bases and the J gene lost 7 bases, with 14 bases spanning the gap. There are 14 residues in the CDR3. Germline lookup yields CDR1 SNHLY and CDR2 FYNNEI. The CDR3 loop reads CASTSNRVNSPLHF. CDR3 bases: TGTGCCAGCACTTCTAACAGGGTAAATTCACCCCTCCACTTT.

This chain links TRBV5-5 with TRBJ1-3, with D maybe TRBD1 (6 bases). Per the germline V gene, CDR1 is SGHKS and CDR2 is YYEKEE (reference sequence). Trimming shortened V by 0 bases and J by 2 bases, and 9 bases separated the two germline ends. The CDR3 runs 15 residues. CDR3 bases: TGTGCCAGCAGCTTGGAAGGGGGGGCTGGAAACACCATATATTTT. Encoded protein: CASSLEGGAGNTIYF.

The chain couples TRBV12-3 or TRBV12-4 to TRBJ1-1, with D perhaps TRBD1 (5 bases). This CDR3 contains 13 residues. V was shortened by 5 bases and J by 3 bases, with 10 bases between the two germline ends. CDR3 loop: CASSPDTYTEAFF. In DNA form, the CDR3 reads TGTGCCAGCAGTCCGGACACGTACACTGAAGCTTTCTTT.

This chain links TRBV9 with TRBJ2-2; D tentatively fits TRBD1 or TRBD2 (5 bases each). The CDR3 is 18 residues long. Germline V gene sequence: CDR1 SGDLS, CDR2 YYNGEE. Trimming took 0 bases from V and 0 from J, leaving 15 bases between them. CDR3 DNA sequence: TGTGCCAGCAGCGTAGAGGGGAACGGGGAGTCGAACACCGGGGAGCTGTTTTTT. Protein product: CASSVEGNGESNTGELFF.

The genes are TRBV9 and TRBJ1-6; D possibly corresponds to TRBD1 (6 bases). There are 13 residues in the CDR3. Trimming shortened V by 4 bases and J by 16 bases, and 18 bases separated the two germline ends. Germline values: CDR1 SGDLS, CDR2 YYNGEE. CDR3 bases: TGTGCCAGCAGCTCCGGAGGACAGAAGAAGCTCCACTTT. Encoded protein: CASSSGGQKKLHF.

This clone has a single count. The genes are TRBV5-1 and TRBJ2-5, with TRBD2 matching over 14 bases. The CDR3 consists of 15 residues. Trimming took 6 bases from V and 5 from J; bases not matched to a gene: 6. The germline CDR1 and CDR2 sequences are SGHRS and YFSETQ. In DNA form, the CDR3 reads TGCGCCAGCACAAGACTAGCGGGGGGGTTGGAGACCCAGTACTTC. Translated, it gives CASTRLAGGLETQYF.

The table lists this clone with a few counts. This chain links TRBV4-2 with TRBJ2-5; TRBD1 is a possible D gene (5 bases). CDR1 LGHNA and CDR2 YNFKEQ come from the germline V gene. The germline V and J ends were trimmed by 4 bases and 2 bases, with 11 bases remaining between them. The CDR3 totals 14 residues. As DNA, the CDR3 is TGTGCCAGCAGCCCAAAAGGGGTACAAGAGACCCAGTACTTC. This translates into CASSPKGVQETQYF.

This rearrangement joins TRBV14 to TRBJ2-3, with TRBD1 matching over 8 bases. J was trimmed by 7 bases and V by 4 bases; bases with no gene match: 7. This CDR3 contains 14 residues. Germline V lookup: CDR1 SGHDN, CDR2 FVKESK. The CDR3 sequence is CASSPVRGPHTQYF. In DNA, the CDR3 is TGTGCCAGCAGCCCGGTCAGGGGGCCGCATACGCAGTATTTT.

V gene TRBV7-2 combines with J gene TRBJ1-6, with D uncertain. The CDR3 sequence is 15 residues long. CDR1 and CDR2 from the germline V gene are SGHTA and FQGNSA. V dropped 7 bases and J dropped 9 bases, with 19 bases sitting between them. Here the CDR3 DNA reads TGTGCCAGCACCTGGAACCGACTAATTATTTCACCCCTCCACTTT. Its protein is CASTWNRLIISPLHF.

This clone turned up a few times. The chain couples TRBV10-3 to TRBJ1-1; D gene unclear. This CDR3 comprises 15 residues. Trimming took off 2 bases at V and 5 bases at J, with 15 bases between the two ends. Germline V gives CDR1 ENHRY, CDR2 SYGVKD. CDR3 sequence: CAISEMVGPETEAFF. CDR3 sequence (DNA): TGTGCCATCAGTGAGATGGTAGGCCCCGAAACTGAAGCTTTCTTT.

The chain links TRBV7-9 to TRBJ1-1; D gene unclear. The CDR3 runs 14 residues. V lost 3 bases to trimming and J lost 1 base, with 9 bases between them. Germline lookup yields CDR1 SEHNR and CDR2 FQNEAQ (reference sequence). This chain's CDR3 is CASSFRTSNTEAFF. The CDR3 DNA reads TGTGCCAGCAGCTTTCGGACCTCGAACACTGAAGCTTTCTTT.

The V call is TRBV10-3, the J call TRBJ1-1; no clear D gene. V was shortened by 1 base and J by 0 bases, with 3 bases between the two germline ends. Germline loops: CDR1 ENHRY, CDR2 SYGVKD. CDR3 length equals 13 residues. The CDR3 bases are TGTGCCATCAGTGAGTGGGTGAACACTGAAGCTTTCTTT. The encoded protein is CAISEWVNTEAFF.

Only a few counts were recorded for this clone. The chain employs TRBV5-1 and TRBJ2-1, with 13 bases matching TRBD2. This CDR3 is 19 amino acids long. V trimming: 4 bases; J trimming: 9 bases; junction bases outside the gene matches: 19. Looked up from germline, CDR1 is SGHRS and CDR2 is YFSETQ. The CDR3 bases are TGCGCCAGCAGCCCCGGCCCACGACTAGCGGGGGGAAGGGGTGGTGAGCAGTTCTTC. Translation gives CASSPGPRLAGGRGGEQFF. Full variable domain (missing parts from reference TRBV5-1 and TRBJ2-1): KAGVTQTPRYLIKTRGQQVTLSCSPISGHRSVSWYQQTPGQGLQFLFEYFSETQRNKGNFPGRFSGRQFSNSRSEMNVSTLELGDSALYLCASSPGPRLAGGRGGEQFFGPGTRLTVL.

This clone was observed at least ten times. The chain joins TRBV19 to TRBJ1-2; 12 bases line up with TRBD1. Germline V gives CDR1 LNHDA, CDR2 SQIVND (reference sequence). The CDR3 sequence is 14 residues long. The trim removed 7 bases at V and 6 bases at J, leaving 6 bases unmatched. The CDR3 DNA follows: TGTGCCAGTAAGCCGGGACAGGGGGCTGATGGCTACACCTTC. It codes for CASKPGQGADGYTF.

The chain couples TRBV7-2 to TRBJ1-3; D ambiguous. Germline-derived CDR1 and CDR2 are SGHTA and FQGNSA. The CDR3 totals 16 residues. Trimming left V 0 bases short and J 0 bases short, with 9 bases between. DNA for the CDR3: TGTGCCAGCAGCTTAGCGACGGTCGGCTCTGGAAACACCATATATTTT. Its translation is CASSLATVGSGNTIYF.

The V and J genes are TRBV28 and TRBJ1-5; 10 positions agree with TRBD1. Germline V gives CDR1 MDHEN, CDR2 SYDVKM. The CDR3 runs 18 residues. J gave up 9 bases and V 5 bases, and 19 bases lay outside the gene matches. CDR3 bases: TGTGCCAGCAGTCCTAAATCCGGGACAGGGGTCGGTTCTGGGCCCCAGCATTTT. It specifies CASSPKSGTGVGSGPQHF.

J is TRBJ1-1 and V is TRBV5-1; D may be TRBD1 (5 bases). This CDR3 is 14 amino acids long. Per the germline V gene, CDR1 is SGHRS and CDR2 is YFSETQ. Trimming stripped 0 bases from V and 4 bases from J, with 10 bases between. The CDR3 nucleotides read TGCGCCAGCAGCTTGGGGGGGATGATCACTGAAGCTTTCTTT. Its protein product is CASSLGGMITEAFF.